The 13 T cell receptor beta chains presented below share a single source sample, sequenced in a study of blood T cell repertoires in COVID-19. Clones were read by immunoSEQ multiplex PCR, and TCRdb kept only the in-frame ones, dropping some. The sample lists roughly 300,000 clones, roughly 90% occurring once. Material for sequencing was peripheral blood. The receptors shown here come from a woman in her twenties or thirties with COVID-19, enrolled during active disease.

The chain links TRBV12-5 to TRBJ1-1; TRBD1 is a possible D gene (6 bases). V lost 4 bases, J lost 1 base, and 10 bases lay in between. The CDR3 length is 14 residues. Germline-derived CDR1 and CDR2 are LGHNT and FRNRAP. CDR3 amino acids: CASGSDRTNTEAFF. In nucleotides, the CDR3 is TGTGCTAGTGGTTCGGACAGAACGAACACTGAAGCTTTCTTT.

This clone was detected only a few times. The V gene is TRBV7-9, the J gene TRBJ2-2; 7 bases agree with TRBD1. Germline lookup yields CDR1 SEHNR and CDR2 FQNEAQ (reference sequence). The CDR3 length is 14 residues. After removal of 8 bases from V and 6 bases from J, the junction contained 9 bases not matched to a gene. The CDR3 is CASENRGPAGELFF. CDR3 sequence (DNA): TGTGCCAGCGAAAACAGGGGTCCGGCCGGGGAGCTGTTTTTT.

V gene TRBV14 combines with J gene TRBJ1-3, with D tentatively TRBD1 (5 bases). V was shortened by 0 bases and J by 2 bases, with 11 bases between the two germline ends. The germline V gene has CDR1 SGHDN and CDR2 FVKESK. The CDR3 covers 16 residues. The CDR3 here is CASSQEMGGAGNTIYF. The CDR3 bases are TGTGCCAGCAGCCAAGAAATGGGAGGGGCTGGAAACACCATATATTTT.

The chain employs TRBV3-1 (or the pseudogene TRBV3-2) and TRBJ2-7, with D unresolved. The length of the CDR3 is 11 residues. Deletions cut 4 bases from V and 3 bases from J, with 4 bases between. CDR1 LGHDT and CDR2 YNNKEL come from the germline V gene (reference sequence). The CDR3: CASSPGYEQYF. Written as DNA, the CDR3 is TGTGCCAGCAGCCCCGGCTACGAGCAGTACTTC.

The V gene is TRBV28, the J gene TRBJ2-7, with a weak D call TRBD2 (7 bases). The CDR3 extends over 14 amino acids. Germline CDR1 MDHEN, CDR2 SYDVKM. Trimming cost V 5 bases and J 7 bases, with 18 bases left between them. DNA of the CDR3: TGTGCCAGCAGTCCCAGAGGGGGGGCCGTAGAGCAGTACTTC. Protein sequence: CASSPRGGAVEQYF. Combining the CDR3 with reference TRBV28 and TRBJ2-7 gives the whole variable domain DVKVTQSSRYLVKRTGEKVFLECVQDMDHENMFWYRQDPGLGLRLIYFSYDVKMKEKGDIPEGYSVSREKKERFSLILESASTNQTSMYLCASSPRGGAVEQYFGPGTRLTVT.

In DNA, the CDR3 is TGTGCCAGTAGACTGGACGAAGACAGCTCCTACGAGCAGTACTTC. Amino acids: CASRLDEDSSYEQYF. This chain links TRBV19 with TRBJ2-7; TRBD1 is a possible D gene (5 bases). CDR1 is LNHDA, CDR2 SQIVND, per germline (reference sequence). Trimming took 6 bases from V and 0 from J, leaving 15 bases between them. The CDR3 extends over 15 amino acids.

The V gene is TRBV27, the J gene TRBJ2-5; the match to TRBD2 covers 7 bases. V dropped 5 bases and J dropped 5; count of bases not matched to a gene: 14. CDR1 is MNHEY and CDR2 is SMNVEV in the germline V gene (reference sequence). The CDR3 length is 16 residues. CDR3 protein: CASSLRAGLQMETQYF. CDR3 coding DNA: TGTGCCAGCAGTCTGCGAGCGGGGCTGCAGATGGAGACCCAGTACTTC.

V is TRBV28 and J is TRBJ1-5; the D gene is possibly TRBD1 (6 bases). The CDR3 runs to 14 residues. Per germline, CDR1 MDHEN and CDR2 SYDVKM. Trimming pared 5 bases from V and 0 bases from J, leaving 8 bases between. The CDR3 DNA follows: TGTGCCAGCAGTCGGGACATTAGCAATCAGCCCCAGCATTTT. This translates into CASSRDISNQPQHF.

The rearrangement joins TRBV7-6 to TRBJ1-1; maybe TRBD1 (6 bases). CDR3 length equals 16 residues. Trimming took off 0 bases at V and 1 base at J, with 12 bases between the two ends. CDR1 is SGHVS and CDR2 is FNYEAQ in the germline V gene. The CDR3 is CASSLAGGLGNTEAFF. The CDR3 nucleotides are TGTGCCAGCAGCTTAGCGGGGGGGCTGGGGAACACTGAAGCTTTCTTT.

This clone has just one count. The chain combines TRBV30 with TRBJ2-7; possibly TRBD1 for D (5 bases). Germline V gene data show CDR1 as GTSNPN and CDR2 as SVGIG (reference sequence). The CDR3 contains 15 residues. Trimming took 3 bases from V and 3 from J, leaving 18 bases between them. The CDR3 DNA reads TGTGCCTGGAGGATCCTAGGGGAAGGGGACTACGAGCAGTACTTC. This encodes CAWRILGEGDYEQYF.

V and J are TRBV6-6 and TRBJ2-5; TRBD2 aligns across 12 bases. J was trimmed by 3 bases and V by 2 bases; bases with no gene match: 1. Germline-derived CDR1 and CDR2 are MNHNY and SVGAGI (reference sequence). The CDR3 spans 15 residues. CDR3 bases: TGTGCCAGCAGTTACCTAGCGGGGGGGAAAGAGACCCAGTACTTC. It codes for CASSYLAGGKETQYF.

The chain has TRBV3-1 (or the pseudogene TRBV3-2) and TRBJ1-1, with 8 nucleotides matching TRBD1. CDR1 LGHDT and CDR2 YNNKEL come from the germline V gene (reference sequence). The CDR3 runs 14 residues. Germline trimming cut 6 bases from V and 5 bases from J; bases unmatched to any gene: 8. The CDR3 DNA follows: TGTGCCAGCAGTCAGGACAGGGTCGGGACTGAAGCTTTCTTT. Its translation is CASSQDRVGTEAFF.

The chain couples TRBV7-9 to TRBJ2-2; D ambiguous. V was shortened by 6 bases and J by 7 bases, with 3 bases between the two germline ends. CDR1 is SEHNR, CDR2 FQNEAQ, per germline (reference sequence). The CDR3 loop spans 10 amino acids. The CDR3 DNA is TGTGCCAGCAGTATCGGGGAGCTGTTTTTT. Its translation is CASSIGELFF.